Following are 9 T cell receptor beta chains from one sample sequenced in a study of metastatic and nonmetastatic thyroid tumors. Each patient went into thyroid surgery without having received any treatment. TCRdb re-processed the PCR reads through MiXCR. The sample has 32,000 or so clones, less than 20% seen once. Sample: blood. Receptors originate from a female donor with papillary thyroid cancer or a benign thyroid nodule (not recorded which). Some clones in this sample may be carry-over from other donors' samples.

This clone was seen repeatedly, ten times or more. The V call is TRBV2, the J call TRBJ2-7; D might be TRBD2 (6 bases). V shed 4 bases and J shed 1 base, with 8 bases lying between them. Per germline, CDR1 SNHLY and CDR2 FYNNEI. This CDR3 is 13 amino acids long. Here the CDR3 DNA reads TGTGCCAGCAGTGTGACTAGGTCCTACGAGCAGTACTTC. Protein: CASSVTRSYEQYF. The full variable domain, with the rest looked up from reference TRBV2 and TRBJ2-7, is EPEVTQTPSHQVTQMGQEVILRCVPISNHLYFYWYRQILGQKVEFLVSFYNNEISEKSEIFDDQFSVERPDGSNFTLKIRSTKLEDSAMYFCASSVTRSYEQYFGPGTRLTVT.

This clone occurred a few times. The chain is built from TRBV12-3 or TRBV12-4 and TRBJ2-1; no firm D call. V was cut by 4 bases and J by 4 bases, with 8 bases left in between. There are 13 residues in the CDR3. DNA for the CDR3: TGTGCCAGCAGTTATGACGAGTACAATGAGCAGTTCTTC. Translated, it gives CASSYDEYNEQFF.

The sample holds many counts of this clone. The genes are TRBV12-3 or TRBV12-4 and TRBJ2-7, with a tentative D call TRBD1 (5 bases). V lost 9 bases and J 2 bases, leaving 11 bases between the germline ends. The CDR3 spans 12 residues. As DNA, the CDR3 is TGTGCCAGACCGACAGTTGCCTACGAGCAGTACTTC. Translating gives CARPTVAYEQYF.

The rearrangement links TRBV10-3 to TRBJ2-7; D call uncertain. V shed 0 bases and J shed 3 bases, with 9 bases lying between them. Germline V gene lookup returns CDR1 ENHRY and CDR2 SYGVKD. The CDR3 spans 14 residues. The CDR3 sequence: CAISESQKGYEQYF. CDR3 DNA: TGTGCCATCAGTGAGTCCCAGAAGGGCTACGAGCAGTACTTC.

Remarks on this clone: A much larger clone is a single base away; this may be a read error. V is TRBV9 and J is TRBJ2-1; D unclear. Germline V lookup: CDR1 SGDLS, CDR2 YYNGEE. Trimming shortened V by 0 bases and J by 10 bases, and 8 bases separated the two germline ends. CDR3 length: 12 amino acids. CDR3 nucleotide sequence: TGTGCCAGCAGCGTAGAGGCAAGCGAGCAGTTCTTC. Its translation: CASSVEASEQFF.

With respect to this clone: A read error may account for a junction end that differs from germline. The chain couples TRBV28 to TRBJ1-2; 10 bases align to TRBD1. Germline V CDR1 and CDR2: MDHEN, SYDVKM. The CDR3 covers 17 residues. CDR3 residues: CASSLFGQTGGYGGYTF. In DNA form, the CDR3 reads TGTGCCAGCAGTTTATTCGGTCAGACAGGGGGCTACGGTGGCTACACTTTC.

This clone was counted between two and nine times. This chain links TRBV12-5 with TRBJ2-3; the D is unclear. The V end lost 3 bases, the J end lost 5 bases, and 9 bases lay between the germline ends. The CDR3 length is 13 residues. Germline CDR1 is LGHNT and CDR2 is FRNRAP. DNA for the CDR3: TGTGCTAGTGGTTTTGGACCTGAAGATACGCAGTATTTT. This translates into CASGFGPEDTQYF.

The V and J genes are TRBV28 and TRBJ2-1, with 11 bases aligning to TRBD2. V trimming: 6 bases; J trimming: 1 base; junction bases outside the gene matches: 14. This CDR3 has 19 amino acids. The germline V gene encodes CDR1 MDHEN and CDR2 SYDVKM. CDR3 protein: CASSPGLAALELSYNEQFF. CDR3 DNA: TGTGCCAGCAGCCCGGGACTAGCGGCACTTGAGCTATCCTACAATGAGCAGTTCTTC.

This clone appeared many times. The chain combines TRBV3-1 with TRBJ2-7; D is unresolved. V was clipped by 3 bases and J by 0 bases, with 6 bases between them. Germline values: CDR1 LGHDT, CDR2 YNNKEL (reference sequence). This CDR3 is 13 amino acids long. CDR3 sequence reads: CASSQYSSYEQYF. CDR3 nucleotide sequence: TGTGCCAGCAGCCAGTACAGCTCCTACGAGCAGTACTTC.